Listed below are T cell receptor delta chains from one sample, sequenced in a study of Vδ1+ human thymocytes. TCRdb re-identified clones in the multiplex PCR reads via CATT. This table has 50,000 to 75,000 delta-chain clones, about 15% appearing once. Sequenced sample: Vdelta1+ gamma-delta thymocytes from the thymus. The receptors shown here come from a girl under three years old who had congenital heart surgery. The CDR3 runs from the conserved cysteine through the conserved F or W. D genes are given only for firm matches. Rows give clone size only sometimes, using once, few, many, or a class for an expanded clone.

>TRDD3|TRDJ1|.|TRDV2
TGTGCCTGTGACACGCCACGCCCGGCTCCGAACATACCCAGAAGGGGATACGTCCTAAACTCTTACACCGATAAACTCATCTTT
CACDTPRPAPNIPRRGYVLNSYTDKLIF
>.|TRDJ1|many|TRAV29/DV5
TGTGCAGCAAAACGACCTACGCAGATACGCCTTAAACTCATCTTT
CAAKRPTQIRLKLIF
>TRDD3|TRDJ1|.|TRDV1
TGTGCTCTTGGGGAACGATCGTTCCTACGCGGGGGGATACTGGTGGGGTACACCGATAAACTCATCTTT
CALGERSFLRGGILVGYTDKLIF
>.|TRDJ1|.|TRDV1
TGTGCTCTTGGGGAACCCTTCGGAACTTCCCCCAATAAACTCATCTTT
CALGEPFGTSPNKLIF
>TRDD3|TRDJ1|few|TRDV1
TGTGCTCTTGGGGGTCCGAAAGGGGATACCTACACCGATAAACTCATCTTT
CALGGPKGDTYTDKLIF
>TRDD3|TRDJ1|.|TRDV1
TGTGCTCTTAAGTCGGGCCGGGGGATAGGGGATAAACTCATCTTT
CALKSGRGIGDKLIF
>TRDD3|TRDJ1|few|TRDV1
TGTGCTCTTGGGGAGCCGACTGGGGTCCCGGGCAAAGTCACCGATAAACTCATCTTT
CALGEPTGVPGKVTDKLIF
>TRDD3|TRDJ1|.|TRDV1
TGTGCTCTTGGGGAAGGCCCTACGTCGAAAAGGTACTGGGGGGACGGCGATAAACTCATCTTT
CALGEGPTSKRYWGDGDKLIF
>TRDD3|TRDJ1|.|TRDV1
TGTGCTCTTGGGGAAGGGACTTCCTTCCATTTTACTGGGGGATACGCGCGCCCCTACACCGATAAACTCATCTTT
CALGEGTSFHFTGGYARPYTDKLIF
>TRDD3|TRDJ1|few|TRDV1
TGTGCTCTTGGGGAAATCGGGGGGGGATACATTCCGTACACCGATAAACTTATCTTT
CALGEIGGGYIPYTDKLIF
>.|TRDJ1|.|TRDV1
TGTGCTCTTGGGAAACTACCGACGACTGATAAACTCATCTTT
CALGKLPTTDKLIF
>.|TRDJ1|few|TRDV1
TGTGCTCTTGGGCCCCTAGTCTTTCTACCCGGTAAACTCATCTTT
CALGPLVFLPGKLIF
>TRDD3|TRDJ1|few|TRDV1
TGTGCTCTTGGGGAACTTAATTTCCTTCCTGGGGGATACCAGTACACCGATAAACTCATCTTT
CALGELNFLPGGYQYTDKLIF
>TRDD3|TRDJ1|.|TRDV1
TGTGCTCTTGGGTTACTAGGGGAGGGTGACTGGGGGAGAAAGTACACCGATAAACTCATCTTT
CALGLLGEGDWGRKYTDKLIF
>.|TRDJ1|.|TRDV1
TGTGCTCTTGGGGAACTACTTGGGCAACCGAATGCCGATAAACTCATCTTT
CALGELLGQPNADKLIF
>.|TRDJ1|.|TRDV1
TGTGCTCTTGGGGCGTGGCGGTTCCTGCCCCACGGGACTTACACCGATAAACTCATCTTT
CALGAWRFLPHGTYTDKLIF
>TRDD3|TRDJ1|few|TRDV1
TGTGCTCTTGGGGGCAGAGTCTTGGGGGATACGATTAACACCGATAAACTCATCTTT
CALGGRVLGDTINTDKLIF
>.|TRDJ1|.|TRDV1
TGTGCTCTTGGGGAAGGTATTAAACTCATCTTT
CALGEGIKLIF
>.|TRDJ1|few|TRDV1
TGTGCTCTTGGGGAACTCCACCACACCGATAAACTCATCTTT
CALGELHHTDKLIF
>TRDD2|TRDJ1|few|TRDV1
TGTGCTCTTGGGGAATACCCCAGCCTTCCTACTTTACCCCGGGAGGCCGATAAACTCATCTTT
CALGEYPSLPTLPREADKLIF
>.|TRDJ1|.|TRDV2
TGTGCCTGTGACACCCCACCTCAGTGGGGTCCGTACACCGATAAACTCATCTTT
CACDTPPQWGPYTDKLIF
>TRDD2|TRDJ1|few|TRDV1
TGTGCTCTTGGGGAAGCTTCCTACGGAACGGGGAGCAACACCGATAAACTCATCTTT
CALGEASYGTGSNTDKLIF
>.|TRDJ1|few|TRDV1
TGTGCTCTTGGGGAACAACCTAAGCCTACTGGGTTACACACCGATAAACTCATCTTT
CALGEQPKPTGLHTDKLIF
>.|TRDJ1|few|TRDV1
TGTGCTCTTGGGGACAATCCTAGTCCAGTTATAAAACCCCACACCTACAACGATAAACTCATCTTT
CALGDNPSPVIKPHTYNDKLIF
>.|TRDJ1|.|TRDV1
TGTGCTCTTGGGGTCAAATCCCGACGCCTACTTGACACCGATAAACTCATCTTT
CALGVKSRRLLDTDKLIF
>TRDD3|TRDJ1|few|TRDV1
TGTGCTCTTGGGGAACTACCGTCACCTGGGGGGAACACCGATAAACTCATCTTT
CALGELPSPGGNTDKLIF
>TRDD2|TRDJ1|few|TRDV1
TGTGCTCTTGGGGAGCCTTCCTCTACAGGGGCGTACACCGATAAACTCATCTTT
CALGEPSSTGAYTDKLIF
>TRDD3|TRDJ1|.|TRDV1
TGTGCTCTTGGGGAACTGAGGCCTTCCCACTACACCGTACTGGGGGTTCCACCCTACACCGATAAACTCATCTTT
CALGELRPSHYTVLGVPPYTDKLIF
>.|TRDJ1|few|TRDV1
TGTGCTCTTGGGGACCCTTTAACTCCCTCGACTACGACCAGATACACCGATAAACTCATCTTT
CALGDPLTPSTTTRYTDKLIF
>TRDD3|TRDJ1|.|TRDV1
TGTGCTCTTGGGGAACTCGCTGCCGCCTTCTACTGGGGGGATAACGACTTTTTTTACACCGATAAACTCATCTTT
CALGELAAAFYWGDNDFFYTDKLIF
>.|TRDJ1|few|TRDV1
TGTGCTCTTGGGGAACTGTGGACCCCCTGTACTCCTCACTCCACCGATAAACTCATCTTT
CALGELWTPCTPHSTDKLIF
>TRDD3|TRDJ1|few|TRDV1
TGTGCTCTTGGGGAGATTTCCCGGTACTGGGGGAATCCGTACACCGATAAACTCATCTTT
CALGEISRYWGNPYTDKLIF
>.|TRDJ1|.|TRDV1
TGTGCTCTTGGGGAAGGTCGATTACTGGGAACGTCTAAGTGGGGAGGGGACACCGATAAACTCATCTTT
CALGEGRLLGTSKWGGDTDKLIF
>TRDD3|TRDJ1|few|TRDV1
TGTGCTCTTGGGTACACGGGGATACACTACACCGATAAACTCATCTTT
CALGYTGIHYTDKLIF
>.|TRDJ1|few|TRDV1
TGTGCTCTTGGGGAACCCTCTTCCTTTTCTCGGGGCTTGGGAACCGATAAACTCATCTTT
CALGEPSSFSRGLGTDKLIF
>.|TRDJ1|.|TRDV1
TGTGCTCTTGGGGCCTCCTACCCGCGAGGGACCCCCTTCTCGTACACCGATAAACTCATCTTT
CALGASYPRGTPFSYTDKLIF
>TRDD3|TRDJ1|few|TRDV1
TGTGCTCTTGGGGAACCCCCATGGCCTCCTCGGGGATACTTTTCGCCGTACACCGATAAACTCATCTTT
CALGEPPWPPRGYFSPYTDKLIF
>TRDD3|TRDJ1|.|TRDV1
TGTGCTCTTGGGGAACTGTTCCCAGATCTGGGGGATACCCGGTCTACCGATAAACTCATCTTT
CALGELFPDLGDTRSTDKLIF
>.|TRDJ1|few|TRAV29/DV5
TGTGCAGCAAGACGCGTTAACTACCGAGTTCAACTACTGCAACCCTTGGGGGTAGCCGATAAACTCATCTTT
CAARRVNYRVQLLQPLGVADKLIF
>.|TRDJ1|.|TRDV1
TGTGCTCTTGGGGATCTGACTTCCCAAGTCCCTGGGGACGCGCTAACCGATAAACTCATCTTT
CALGDLTSQVPGDALTDKLIF
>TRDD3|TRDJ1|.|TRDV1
TGTGCTCTTGGGGCCCTTTCCTCGGGGATACGCAAGTTCGATAAACTCATCTTT
CALGALSSGIRKFDKLIF
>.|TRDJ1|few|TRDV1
TGTGCTCTTGGGGAAGGGAGGGATTTGAGGGAGTCCGATAAACTCATCTTT
CALGEGRDLRESDKLIF
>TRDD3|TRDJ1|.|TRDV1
TGTGCTCTTGGGGGCTCGCCTCCCTCTGAACTGGGGATGGGTCTCGATAAACTCATCTTT
CALGGSPPSELGMGLDKLIF
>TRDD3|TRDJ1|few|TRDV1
TGTGCTCTTGGGTGGCTTCCCGGAGTATACTGGGGGACTCAGTACACCGATAAACTCATCTTT
CALGWLPGVYWGTQYTDKLIF
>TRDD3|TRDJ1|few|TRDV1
TGTGCTCTTGGGGAACGGGGCTACCTGGCCCTTGCTGGGGGATACAGACTCATCTTT
CALGERGYLALAGGYRLIF
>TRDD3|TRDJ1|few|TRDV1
TGTGCTCTTGGGGAACTAGTTCCTACCCTGTACTGGGGGATACGCGTACTCACCGATAAACTCATCTTT
CALGELVPTLYWGIRVLTDKLIF
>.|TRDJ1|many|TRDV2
TGTGCCTGTGATACACTAGCCACCGATAAACTCATCTTT
CACDTLATDKLIF